The rows below give T cell receptor beta chains drawn from one sample of a study of human T cells and chemical hapten exposure. MiXCR, applied by TCRdb to the RACE reads, yields one record per CDR3 protein. The data contain around 70,000 distinct CDR3 sequences, roughly 11% of them singletons. Material: whole blood, obtained in connection with sensitization to the hapten diphenylcyclopropenone (DPC). These receptors came from a woman aged 45-60 years with alopecia areata. Some clones in this sample may be carry-over from other donors' samples. CDR3s include the opening cysteine and the closing phenylalanine or tryptophan. A D gene is named only where the DNA matches it firmly.

>TRBV28|TRBJ2-7|-
CASSPLTQHDTGQMGYEQYF
>TRBV29-1|TRBJ2-1|-
CSAGVQPYNEQFF
>TRBV18|TRBJ2-1|-
CASSPGGLRANEQFF
>TRBV5-1|TRBJ1-4|-
CASSLNRVKDEKLFF
>TRBV29-1|TRBJ1-1|-
CSVEVGNTEAFF
>TRBV4-3|TRBJ2-6|-
CASSQDIIGANVLTF
>TRBV6-6|TRBJ2-1|-
CASSYLGASYNEQFF
>TRBV7-7|TRBJ1-1|-
CASSFRRTEMNTEAFF
>TRBV3-1|TRBJ2-1|-
CASSQEASVSYNEQFF
>TRBV28|TRBJ1-5|-
CASSPLGRGDQPQHF
>TRBV28|TRBJ1-1|-
CASSFRGTNTEAFF
>TRBV6-5|TRBJ2-1|TRBD2
CASITTGGDEQFF
>TRBV6-5|TRBJ2-6|-
CASSLGTTYSGANVLTF
>TRBV18|TRBJ1-1|-
CASSPGLNTEAFF
>TRBV25-1|TRBJ2-1|-
CASKEDYNEQFF
>TRBV24-1|TRBJ2-2|TRBD1
CATSDSGQGWTGELFF
>TRBV2|TRBJ1-2|TRBD1
CASTGTGVYGYTF
>TRBV20-1|TRBJ1-4|-
CSAKNIEATNEKLFF
>TRBV15|TRBJ2-3|-
CVTSTGTSVYSDTQYF
>TRBV18|TRBJ1-6|-
CASSPTDNSPLHF
>TRBV18|TRBJ2-2|-
CASSPALKGSNTGELFF
>TRBV12-3/TRBV12-4|TRBJ1-1|-
CASSPTGTQNTEAFF
>TRBV4-3|TRBJ2-7|-
CANSQEGGQQYF
>TRBV2|TRBJ2-1|TRBD2
CASRAGLGGRGDEQFF
>TRBV2|TRBJ2-3|-
CASRREVGTDTQYF
>TRBV18|TRBJ1-2|-
CASSPKEDYGYTF
>TRBV5-1|TRBJ2-4|TRBD1
CASRLTGAENIQYF
>TRBV12-3/TRBV12-4|TRBJ2-2|TRBD1
CASRRQGTGELFF
>TRBV4-1|TRBJ1-1|-
CASSQQRYTEAFF
>TRBV7-2|TRBJ1-1|-
CASSFDGWNTEAFF
>TRBV7-6|TRBJ2-1|TRBD1
CASSIDRDGMFFEQFF
>TRBV28|TRBJ1-1|-
CASSPTAEAFF
>TRBV9|TRBJ2-1|TRBD2
CASSVGPGTSGSGNYNEQFF
>TRBV7-8|TRBJ2-3|TRBD1
CASSLPGQVIKSIDTQYF
>TRBV11-3|TRBJ2-1|TRBD2
CASSSERESPNEQFF
>TRBV7-9|TRBJ2-7|TRBD1
CVSSPGTGGHEQYF
>TRBV29-1|TRBJ2-5|-
CSVDILGETQYF
>TRBV4-1|TRBJ1-5|-
CASSQEQETVAHQPQHF
>TRBV5-1|TRBJ1-6|-
CASSLGGGLFSPLHF
>TRBV4-2|TRBJ1-6|TRBD1
CASSQVQGADNSPLHF
>TRBV28|TRBJ2-7|-
CASSLIRDYEQYF
>TRBV20-1|TRBJ2-1|TRBD1
CSARDRVFDNEQFF
>TRBV15|TRBJ2-7|TRBD1
CATSRDPRGGSEQYF
>TRBV11-2|TRBJ2-5|-
CASSPANAAQETQYF
>TRBV29-1|TRBJ1-2|TRBD1
CSALTTGTNGYTF
>TRBV5-5|TRBJ2-2|-
CASSSLNTGELFF
>TRBV4-1|TRBJ1-2|-
CASSLGPQGWGGYTF
>TRBV5-1|TRBJ2-1|-
CASSLEANEQFF
>TRBV7-2|TRBJ1-4|TRBD1
CASSMGQGHYEKLFF
>TRBV5-1|TRBJ2-7|TRBD1
CASSSDGTGPYEQYF
>TRBV5-4|TRBJ2-3|-
CASTGGNTVGDTQYF
>TRBV9|TRBJ2-5|TRBD2
CASSVGTSGRTTKETQYF
>TRBV20-1|TRBJ2-7|TRBD2
CSARDWSGRRDEQYF
>TRBV7-9|TRBJ2-7|-
CASSPDYGHYEQYF
>TRBV7-6|TRBJ2-7|TRBD1
CASSRLPGTGEGYEQYF
>TRBV18|TRBJ1-2|TRBD1
CASAQGDYGYTF
>TRBV4-2|TRBJ2-7|TRBD2
CASSQEGTSGYEQYF